The 20 T cell receptor beta chains listed next were all sequenced from one sample in a study of T cells expressing NK-cell markers. Each CDR3 protein gets one entry in TCRdb, which reprocessed the 5' RACE reads and gives no DNA. The sample includes some 340,000 distinct CDR3 sequences. Source material: blood T cells: a sorted CD56 or NKG2C T cell subset, CD4+ or CD8+ T cells, or bulk PBMC T cells (not recorded which). The receptors were sampled from a man aged 18 to 69 in good health.

The gene calls are TRBV6-2 or TRBV6-3 and TRBJ2-2; TCRdb's D call of TRBD2 is untestable without DNA. Germline values: CDR1 MNHEY, CDR2 SVGEGT. The CDR3 has 16 residues. Here the CDR3 reads CASRPRGGGPTGELFF.

The V gene is TRBV3-1, the J gene TRBJ2-7. This CDR3 comprises 15 residues. From germline, CDR1 is LGHDT and CDR2 YNNKEL (reference sequence). The CDR3 loop reads CASSQAVFTSYEQYF.

The chain uses TRBV5-1 and TRBJ1-1. Per the germline V gene, CDR1 is SGHRS and CDR2 is YFSETQ. The CDR3 has 13 residues. The CDR3: CASKGPADTEAFF. The variable domain in full, completed from reference TRBV5-1 and TRBJ1-1, reads KAGVTQTPRYLIKTRGQQVTLSCSPISGHRSVSWYQQTPGQGLQFLFEYFSETQRNKGNFPGRFSGRQFSNSRSEMNVSTLELGDSALYLCASKGPADTEAFFGQGTRLTVV.

The V and J genes are TRBV7-9 and TRBJ1-6. The CDR3 loop spans 15 amino acids. Germline values: CDR1 SEHNR, CDR2 FQNEAQ (reference sequence). CDR3: CASSLGTQIRSPLHF.

CDR3 in amino acids: CASSLYSILPYEQYF. The chain carries TRBV5-6 and TRBJ2-7. The CDR3 has 15 residues. Looked up from germline, CDR1 is SGHDT and CDR2 is YYEEEE. The variable domain in full, completed from reference TRBV5-6 and TRBJ2-7, reads DAGVTQSPTHLIKTRGQQVTLRCSPKSGHDTVSWYQQALGQGPQFIFQYYEEEERQRGNFPDRFSGHQFPNYSSELNVNALLLGDSALYLCASSLYSILPYEQYFGPGTRLTVT.

The J gene is TRBJ2-7, the V gene TRBV15; TCRdb's D call, TRBD1, is unchecked because there is no DNA. CDR1 and CDR2 (germline): LNHNV, YYDKDF (reference sequence). The CDR3 loop spans 17 amino acids. The CDR3 loop is CATSPSDRGRRGPEQYF.

J is TRBJ2-2 and V is TRBV11-1; the D gene TCRdb calls, TRBD1, cannot be checked with no DNA. Germline V gene lookup returns CDR1 SGHAT and CDR2 FQDESV (reference sequence). There are 14 residues in the CDR3. CDR3 region: CASSLLPGAGELFF.

CDR3 region: CASERRKPGLAWGNEQFF. The V and J genes are TRBV28 and TRBJ2-1; TCRdb calls TRBD2, which cannot be checked without DNA. The germline V gene has CDR1 MDHEN and CDR2 SYDVKM. The CDR3 consists of 18 residues.

The V and J genes are TRBV12-3 or TRBV12-4 and TRBJ2-2. The CDR3 has 15 amino acids. CDR3 protein: CASSFNRWGTGELFF.

CDR3: CASSQSPGPRYYEQYF. This chain joins TRBV23-1 and TRBJ2-7. TRBV23-1 is reported as an ORF; its role is uncertain. This CDR3 comprises 16 residues.

V gene TRBV20-1 combines with J gene TRBJ1-5; TCRdb proposes TRBD1, but this gene call is untestable without DNA. The CDR3 consists of 16 residues. Germline V gene lookup returns CDR1 DFQATT and CDR2 SNEGSKA (reference sequence). CDR3 sequence: CSAPPGVGNSNQPQHF.

The chain joins TRBV11-2 to TRBJ1-6. The CDR3 has 16 residues. The V gene's germline CDR1 is SGHAT and CDR2 FQNNGV. CDR3 amino acids: CASSFRDKHYNSPLHF.

The V call is TRBV20-1, the J call TRBJ1-5; lacking DNA, the TRBD1 call made by TCRdb goes unchecked. CDR1 DFQATT and CDR2 SNEGSKA come from the germline V gene (reference sequence). The CDR3 has 20 residues. CDR3 protein: CSAREPRPDRGSYSNQPQHF.

The rearrangement links TRBV9 to TRBJ2-3; lacking DNA, the TRBD1 call made by TCRdb goes unchecked. CDR3 length: 15 residues. Germline loops: CDR1 SGDLS, CDR2 YYNGEE. The CDR3 is CASSLSTGHTDTQYF. Supplemented by reference TRBV9 and TRBJ2-3, the full variable domain reads DSGVTQTPKHLITATGQRVTLRCSPRSGDLSVYWYQQSLDQGLQFLIQYYNGEERAKGNILERFSAQQFPDLHSELNLSSLELGDSALYFCASSLSTGHTDTQYFGPGTRLTVL.

This chain connects TRBV15 to TRBJ2-3; TCRdb reports TRBD2, a call that lacks DNA to check it against. CDR3 length: 17 amino acids. The germline gives CDR1 LNHNV, CDR2 YYDKDF (reference sequence). CDR3 residues: CATSRTLGLGGTDTQYF.

The gene calls are TRBV5-5 and TRBJ1-1; the TRBD1 assignment by TCRdb is unverifiable without DNA. In germline, CDR1 is SGHKS, CDR2 YYEKEE (reference sequence). CDR3 size: 15 residues. CDR3 sequence: CASSVTGDPGAEAFF.

V usage is TRBV18 and J usage is TRBJ2-1; lacking DNA, the TRBD1 call made by TCRdb goes unchecked. CDR1 is KGHSH, CDR2 LQKENI, per germline. The CDR3 is made up of 13 amino acids. The CDR3: CASSPGTYNEQFF.

V usage is TRBV27 and J usage is TRBJ2-7; the D call from TCRdb, TRBD1, cannot be confirmed without DNA. This CDR3 comprises 12 residues. Germline-derived CDR1 and CDR2 are MNHEY and SMNVEV (reference sequence). CDR3 loop: CASRTGSYEQYF.

The gene calls are TRBV24-1 and TRBJ2-1; TCRdb selects TRBD1, and the lack of DNA leaves this call unchecked. The CDR3 is 14 amino acids. Germline lookup yields CDR1 KGHDR and CDR2 SFDVKD. The CDR3 region is CATSEAGWDNEQFF.

The V and J genes are TRBV27 and TRBJ1-2; TCRdb returns TRBD1, unconfirmable since there is no DNA. Germline V gene sequence: CDR1 MNHEY, CDR2 SMNVEV (reference sequence). The CDR3 has 15 amino acids. CDR3 residues: CASSLSPLWGGGYTF.